This TCR beta chain originates from a study of T cell repertoires in cytomegalovirus infection. This clonotype was counted a few times. Germline-derived CDR1 and CDR2 are MNHEY and SVGEGT. Trimming pared 6 bases from V and 6 bases from J, leaving 15 bases between. This CDR3 is 15 amino acids long. TCRdb called the reads again in MiXCR, with one record for every CDR3 protein. Here the sample spans approximately 290,000 distinct CDR3 sequences, under 30% being singletons. This TCR was sampled from a human donor in good health (CMV status not recorded). Some clones in this sample may be carry-over from other donors' samples. What was sequenced was PBMCs. The rearrangement joins TRBV6-2 or TRBV6-3 to TRBJ1-6; D gene uncertain. As DNA, the CDR3 is TGTGCCAGCAGGGACCTCGGTGCCGCTAATTCACCCCTCCACTTT. The encoded protein is CASRDLGAANSPLHF.